This T cell receptor (beta chain) was captured by sequencing in a study of vaccination effects on CD4 cells after COVID-19. The overall study: Two doses of BNT162b2 or mRNA-1273 vaccine were administered to participants. General study results and limits: The vaccine-induced clones of healthy vaccinees included only 1 of 255 that cross-reacted with common cold coronaviruses.

Viral peptide pool expansion of antigen-specific CD4+ T cells preceded sequencing in the ViraFEST assay. Culture lasted about ten days before CD4+ T cell isolation. No vaccinee had earlier SARS-CoV-2 infection, and nucleocapsid antibodies were negative. A half-medium replacement with IL-2 medium was carried out on days 3 and 7. The protocol was immunoSEQ multiplex PCR, while the TCRdb copy is restricted to in-frame clones and leaves out a portion. The profile covers roughly 41,000 clones, with approximately 80% appearing a single time and 2.5% to 3% taken by the ten largest. As concerns this clone: Its antigen is unidentified.

This CDR3 has 13 residues. V was trimmed by 5 bases and J by 0 bases, leaving 7 bases between them. Germline V lookup: CDR1 SGHTA, CDR2 FQGNSA. The receptor was derived from a human donor who received a COVID-19 vaccine. The rearrangement uses TRBV7-2 and TRBJ1-1; D not certain. The input for sequencing was CD4+ T cells from PBMCs cultured with HCoV-NL63 spike peptides, taken before COVID-19 vaccination. The CDR3 loop reads CASSRTMNTEAFF. CDR3 nucleotides: TGTGCCAGCAGCCGCACCATGAACACTGAAGCTTTCTTT.